The 28 T cell receptor beta chains in this list originate from one sample, sequenced in a study of cytomegalovirus exposure and HLA in healthy donors. Use of 60 Vbeta and 13 Jbeta primers characterized the PCR. Clones were sequenced by immunoSEQ multiplex PCR, and TCRdb holds only the in-frame ones, with some missing. The table includes 180,000 or so clones, over 75% detected once. The sequenced sample consisted of PBMCs. The receptors shown here come from a woman aged 25 to 45 in good health and CMV-seronegative.

This clone came up once. This chain connects TRBV6-6 to TRBJ1-6; 8 bases map to TRBD1. Trimming took 7 bases from V and 5 from J; bases not matched to a gene: 4. The germline V gene has CDR1 MNHNY and CDR2 SVGAGI (reference sequence). The CDR3 loop spans 14 amino acids. The DNA for the CDR3 is TGTGCCAGCACCGGACAGGGCCATAATTCACCCCTCCACTTT. Protein product: CASTGQGHNSPLHF.

CDR3: CASSTGTPLEQYF. CDR3 sequence (DNA): TGTGCCAGCAGCACCGGGACACCCTTAGAGCAGTACTTC. The V call is TRBV7-9, the J call TRBJ2-7; TRBD1 might be the D (6 bases). This CDR3 contains 13 residues. The germline V and J ends were trimmed by 5 bases and 7 bases, with 15 bases remaining between them. Germline CDR1 and CDR2: SEHNR and FQNEAQ (reference sequence).

This chain links TRBV6-5 with TRBJ1-1; 10 bases map to TRBD1. The CDR3 spans 14 residues. CDR1 and CDR2 from the germline V gene are MNHEY and SVGAGI. The V gene end was trimmed by 4 bases and the J gene end by 3 bases; junction bases not matched to a gene: 2. CDR3 sequence (DNA): TGTGCCAGCAGTTGGACAGGGGGAGACACTGAAGCTTTCTTT. It yields the protein CASSWTGGDTEAFF.

The V gene is TRBV5-1, the J gene TRBJ2-7; maybe TRBD1 (5 bases). V dropped 5 bases and J dropped 0 bases, with 18 bases sitting between them. CDR1 is SGHRS and CDR2 is YFSETQ in the germline V gene. The CDR3 contains 16 residues. Here the CDR3 reads CASSTGGVGASYEQYF. The CDR3 DNA reads as TGCGCCAGCAGTACCGGCGGTGTAGGGGCCTCCTACGAGCAGTACTTC.

The sample holds a few counts of this clone. The V gene is TRBV25-1, the J gene TRBJ2-1; 8 nucleotides line up with TRBD2. J gave up 5 bases and V 5 bases, and 8 bases lay outside the gene matches. Germline V gene lookup returns CDR1 MGHDK and CDR2 SYGVNS. CDR3 length: 15 residues. The CDR3 reads CASSLSAGVNNEQFF. CDR3 coding DNA: TGTGCCAGCAGTCTTTCAGCGGGGGTAAACAATGAGCAGTTCTTC.

This clone appeared once. The rearrangement uses TRBV7-2 and TRBJ2-7; 9 bases map to TRBD2. V was pared by 5 bases and J by 0 bases, with 2 bases of the junction left unmatched. The CDR3 loop spans 14 amino acids. Germline V CDR1 and CDR2: SGHTA, FQGNSA. In nucleotides, the CDR3 is TGTGCCAGCAGCAAAGCGGGGGGCTCCTACGAGCAGTACTTC. It is translated as CASSKAGGSYEQYF. Full variable domain (missing parts from reference TRBV7-2 and TRBJ2-7): GAGVSQSPSNKVTEKGKDVELRCDPISGHTALYWYRQSLGQGLEFLIYFQGNSAPDKSGLPSDRFSAERTGGSVSTLTIQRTQQEDSAVYLCASSKAGGSYEQYFGPGTRLTVT.

In this sample, this clone turned up a few times. This may stem from a read error, because a much larger clone lies one nucleotide away. The chain employs TRBV4-2 and TRBJ2-7, with 9 nucleotides matching TRBD1. Germline trimming cut 5 bases from V and 2 bases from J; bases unmatched to any gene: 10. CDR1 and CDR2 (germline): LGHNA, YNFKEQ. The CDR3 runs 16 residues. The CDR3 protein is CASSALLGQGPYEQYF. CDR3 bases: TGTGCCAGCAGCGCCTTGTTAGGACAGGGGCCCTACGAGCAGTACTTC.

The V call is TRBV5-1, the J call TRBJ2-6, with 7 bases matching TRBD1. V shed 4 bases and J 0 bases; nucleotides not matched to a gene: 10. Germline V gene sequence: CDR1 SGHRS, CDR2 YFSETQ. The CDR3 is 18 amino acids. CDR3 nucleotide sequence: TGCGCCAGCAGCGCCGCACCGGGACAGTTCTCTGGGGCCAACGTCCTGACTTTC. Translated: CASSAAPGQFSGANVLTF.

This chain uses TRBV15 with TRBJ2-4; TRBD1 might be the D (5 bases). The CDR3 is 15 residues long. The germline gives CDR1 LNHNV, CDR2 YYDKDF (reference sequence). Between the trimmed V and J ends, which lost 5 bases and 6 bases, there was a span of 17 bases. This chain's CDR3 is CATSEQEVLRNIQYF. For the CDR3, the DNA is TGTGCCACCAGCGAACAGGAAGTACTAAGAAACATTCAGTACTTC.

The V gene is TRBV29-1, the J gene TRBJ1-1; 9 bases align to TRBD1. Germline V gene data show CDR1 as SQVTM and CDR2 as ANQGSEA. The CDR3 has 14 amino acids. Trimming cost V 7 bases and J 3 bases; bases outside gene matches: 9. The CDR3 region is CSGLDRGGHTEAFF. The CDR3 DNA sequence: TGCAGCGGGTTGGACAGGGGTGGGCACACTGAAGCTTTCTTT. Complete variable domain (other parts from reference TRBV29-1 and TRBJ1-1): SAVISQKPSRDICQRGTSLTIQCQVDSQVTMMFWYRQQPGQSLTLIATANQGSEATYESGFVIDKFPISRPNLTFSTLTVSNMSPEDSSIYLCSGLDRGGHTEAFFGQGTRLTVV.

The J gene is TRBJ1-3, the V gene TRBV9; a possible D gene is TRBD1 (5 bases). Germline values: CDR1 SGDLS, CDR2 YYNGEE. The CDR3 loop spans 16 amino acids. V was trimmed by 0 bases and J by 2 bases, leaving 12 bases between them. The CDR3 DNA reads TGTGCCAGCAGCGTAGCTACGGGCAGGGCTGGAAACACCATATATTTT. Translation: CASSVATGRAGNTIYF.

The chain joins TRBV5-1 to TRBJ2-5; 9 positions match TRBD2. V lost 2 bases and J lost 0; bases outside the gene matches: 11. This CDR3 is built from 18 residues. Germline CDR1 and CDR2: SGHRS and YFSETQ. This chain's CDR3 is CASSLRASGELNQETQYF. The DNA for the CDR3 is TGCGCCAGCAGCTTAAGGGCTAGCGGGGAATTAAACCAAGAGACCCAGTACTTC.

Here the CDR3 reads CAISDPMRGEQFF. The CDR3 DNA reads TGTGCCATCAGTGACCCCATGCGAGGTGAGCAGTTCTTC. The chain links TRBV10-3 to TRBJ2-1; no clear D gene. Germline V gene lookup returns CDR1 ENHRY and CDR2 SYGVKD. The CDR3 runs 13 residues. V was trimmed by 3 bases and J by 9 bases, leaving 12 bases between them.

The V call is TRBV7-9, the J call TRBJ2-7; D may be TRBD1 (5 bases). Between the trimmed V and J ends, which lost 10 bases and 7 bases, there was a span of 17 bases. The CDR3 runs to 12 residues. Germline V gene sequence: CDR1 SEHNR, CDR2 FQNEAQ (reference sequence). The CDR3 DNA is TGTGCCATACAGGTGGGGATGTCGGAGCAGTACTTC. Amino acids: CAIQVGMSEQYF. The full variable domain, completed using reference TRBV7-9 and TRBJ2-7, is DTGVSQNPRHKITKRGQNVTFRCDPISEHNRLYWYRQTLGQGPEFLTYFQNEAQLEKSRLLSDRFSAERPKGSFSTLEIQRTEQGDSAMYLCAIQVGMSEQYFGPGTRLTVT.

The chain employs TRBV6-5 and TRBJ1-6; 9 bases agree with TRBD1. Germline V gene sequence: CDR1 MNHEY, CDR2 SVGAGI. V lost 6 bases and J lost 9; bases outside the gene matches: 6. The CDR3 has 14 amino acids. The CDR3 loop is CASSRGQGSSPLHF. The CDR3 coding sequence is TGTGCCAGCAGCCGGGGACAGGGAAGTTCACCCCTCCACTTT.

This sequence joins TRBV7-2 and TRBJ1-1; D unresolved. Per germline, CDR1 SGHTA and CDR2 FQGNSA. This CDR3 is built from 15 residues. Trimming took 0 bases from V and 1 from J, leaving 9 bases between them. The CDR3 nucleotides read TGTGCCAGCAGCTTAGCGCCTTCCGGGAACACTGAAGCTTTCTTT. It encodes CASSLAPSGNTEAFF.

Only one count was recorded for this clone. The V call is TRBV11-2, the J call TRBJ1-1; D gene ambiguous. Per the germline V gene, CDR1 is SGHAT and CDR2 is FQNNGV. The V end lost 1 base, the J end lost 1 base, and 13 bases lay between the germline ends. This CDR3 comprises 16 residues. This CDR3 is CASSLAGGTGNTEAFF. For the CDR3, the DNA is TGTGCCAGCAGCTTAGCGGGAGGAACGGGGAACACTGAAGCTTTCTTT.

This clone has a single count. The V gene is TRBV7-8, the J gene TRBJ2-7; 8 bases fit TRBD1. V lost 4 bases to trimming and J lost 6 bases; unmatched junction nucleotides: 5. This CDR3 region has 13 residues. Germline values: CDR1 SGHVS, CDR2 FQNEAQ. This CDR3 is CASSSDRGGEQYF. The CDR3 nucleotides read TGTGCCAGCAGCTCCGACAGGGGTGGCGAGCAGTACTTC.

This clone appeared once. This sequence joins TRBV12-5 and TRBJ1-3; possibly TRBD1 for D (5 bases). Trimming removed 0 bases from V and 7 bases from J, with 19 bases in between. This CDR3 spans 17 amino acids. CDR1 and CDR2 from the germline V gene are LGHNT and FRNRAP. Here the CDR3 DNA reads TGTGCTAGTGGTTTGGTAATCGGGCAGGGAACGAGGAACACCATATATTTT. It codes for CASGLVIGQGTRNTIYF.

The genes are TRBV9 and TRBJ1-4; 7 bases align to TRBD1. Germline loops: CDR1 SGDLS, CDR2 YYNGEE. There are 13 residues in the CDR3. Trimming took 2 bases from V and 6 from J; bases not matched to a gene: 1. CDR3 loop: CASSVDRDEKLFF. In DNA, the CDR3 is TGTGCCAGCAGCGTCGACAGGGATGAAAAACTGTTTTTT.

The chain joins TRBV5-1 to TRBJ1-1; 8 nucleotides agree with TRBD1. This CDR3 contains 17 residues. Trimming at V came to 6 bases and at J to 4 bases, leaving 17 bases not matched to a gene. Germline CDR1 reads SGHRS; CDR2 reads YFSETQ. CDR3 nucleotides: TGCGCCAGCAACCCTAGTTGGACAGGGATGGGGACCACTGAAGCTTTCTTT. The encoded protein is CASNPSWTGMGTTEAFF.

The chain carries TRBV6-5 and TRBJ2-7; TRBD1 matches 7 bases. This CDR3 has 13 residues. V dropped 4 bases and J dropped 2; count of bases not matched to a gene: 2. CDR1 is MNHEY, CDR2 SVGAGI, per germline. CDR3 in DNA: TGTGCCAGCAGTTTAACAGGGGCCTACGAGCAGTACTTC. This encodes CASSLTGAYEQYF.

This clone appeared a few times. This chain links TRBV5-6 with TRBJ2-5; 7 positions match TRBD1. The CDR3 totals 15 residues. Per germline, CDR1 SGHDT and CDR2 YYEEEE. Losses at the gene ends were 1 base for V and 3 bases for J; bases not matched to a gene: 6. CDR3: CASSLLGTEEETQYF. The CDR3 DNA follows: TGTGCCAGCAGCTTGCTGGGGACAGAGGAAGAGACCCAGTACTTC.

The chain recombines TRBV6-6 with TRBJ2-1; D not resolved. The CDR3 has 11 amino acids. V was pared by 3 bases and J by 10 bases, with 7 bases between. The germline CDR1 and CDR2 sequences are MNHNY and SVGAGI (reference sequence). The CDR3 is CASSYQQEQFF. The CDR3, as DNA: TGTGCCAGCAGTTATCAACAGGAGCAGTTCTTC.

The chain uses TRBV29-1 and TRBJ2-3; D is undetermined. CDR3 length: 15 residues. Germline assignment: CDR1 SQVTM and CDR2 ANQGSEA. Trimming pared 6 bases from V and 3 bases from J, leaving 19 bases between. The CDR3 region has the DNA TGCAGCGTAGACGGAGCGCACGGTGGGACAGATACGCAGTATTTT. Translating it yields CSVDGAHGGTDTQYF.

The J gene is TRBJ2-3, the V gene TRBV9; possibly TRBD1 for D (7 bases). The germline V gene encodes CDR1 SGDLS and CDR2 YYNGEE. The CDR3 is 17 residues long. V was cut by 4 bases and J by 0 bases, with 18 bases left in between. The CDR3 loop is CASSPPGGGSSTDTQYF. DNA for the CDR3: TGTGCCAGCAGCCCCCCAGGAGGGGGCTCTAGCACAGATACGCAGTATTTT.

V is TRBV2 and J is TRBJ1-5; 10 bases are shared with TRBD1. Germline CDR1 is SNHLY and CDR2 is FYNNEI. The CDR3 has 15 residues. V dropped 6 bases and J dropped 4; count of bases not matched to a gene: 6. DNA of the CDR3: TGTGCCAGCAGCTTTCGACAGGGGGCGAATCAGCCCCAGCATTTT. This gives the protein CASSFRQGANQPQHF.

The rearrangement joins TRBV30 to TRBJ1-4, with unresolved D. Trimming shortened V by 2 bases and J by 13 bases, and 20 bases separated the two germline ends. The CDR3 consists of 14 residues. From germline, CDR1 is GTSNPN and CDR2 SVGIG (reference sequence). In DNA, the CDR3 is TGTGCCTGGAGTAGCCGAGCCGGAATGAGAGGACTGTTTTTT. This encodes CAWSSRAGMRGLFF. The variable domain in full, completed from reference TRBV30 and TRBJ1-4, reads SQTIHQWPATLVQPVGSPLSLECTVEGTSNPNLYWYRQAAGRGLQLLFYSVGIGQISSEVPQNLSASRPQDRQFILSSKKLLLSDSGFYLCAWSSRAGMRGLFFGSGTQLSVL.